A selection of T cell receptor beta chains follows, all from one sample in a study of T cell changes during pregnancy in multiple sclerosis. Repertoires were generated with immunoSEQ multiplex PCR, while TCRdb's copy carries only in-frame clones and drops some. The table lists 35,000 to 50,000 clones, about 85% of them singletons. The sample was CD4+ T cells from peripheral blood mononuclear cells, taken after pregnancy. These receptor sequences come from a female donor with multiple sclerosis, enrolled in a pregnancy study. Each CDR3 is given with its conserved first and last residue. A D gene is named only where the DNA matches it firmly. Expanded clones get a size class; other rows say once, few or many, or leave the size out.

j_call d_call clone_size v_call cdr3_nt cdr3_aa
TRBJ1-6 TRBD1 NA TRBV4-1 TGCGCCAGCAGCCGGGGGTATGGGACAGACTTTAATTCACCCCTCCACTTT CASSRGYGTDFNSPLHF
TRBJ1-4 TRBD1 NA TRBV28 TGTGCCAGCAGTTCCGACCGACAGGGGCGGTGGGTACTGTTTTTT CASSSDRQGRWVLFF
TRBJ1-1 NA NA TRBV29-1 TGCAGCGTTACTGACAGCTCGAACACTGAAGCTTTCTTT CSVTDSSNTEAFF
TRBJ2-6 NA NA TRBV27 TGTGCCAGCAGTGCCTACTCTGGGGCCAACGTCCTGACTTTC CASSAYSGANVLTF
TRBJ1-2 TRBD1 few TRBV7-9 TGTGCCAGCAGCTCTTGGGCGGGACAGGGAATTGGCTACACCTTC CASSSWAGQGIGYTF
TRBJ1-4 NA NA TRBV5-1 TGCGCCAGCAGCTCGACAGCTGCTAGTACTGAAAAACTGTTTTTT CASSSTAASTEKLFF
TRBJ1-2 NA NA TRBV6-1 TGTGCCAGCAACTACAGGGCCCCTAGGGGCTACACCTTC CASNYRAPRGYTF
TRBJ1-1 NA NA TRBV6-5 TGTGCCAGCAGCCTCAGGGCCCGGGTGAACACTGAAGCTTTCTTT CASSLRARVNTEAFF
TRBJ2-5 TRBD2 NA TRBV5-1 TGCGCCAGCAGCCAGCCCGGGACTAGCGGGGGGGCGGAGACCCAGTACTTC CASSQPGTSGGAETQYF
TRBJ2-3 NA NA TRBV4-2 TGTGCCAGCAGATCCAGGGAGGTGGGCACAGATACGCAGTATTTT CASRSREVGTDTQYF
TRBJ2-4 TRBD1 NA TRBV19 TGTGCCAGTATTTCCGGGACAGGGGGCCCAAACATTCAGTACTTC CASISGTGGPNIQYF
TRBJ2-1 NA few TRBV5-4 TGTGCCAGCAGCTTGGTCCAGAACAATGAGCAGTTCTTC CASSLVQNNEQFF
TRBJ2-7 TRBD2 NA TRBV10-2 TGCGCCAGCCTGGGACTAGCGGGGGGTTACGAGCAGTACTTC CASLGLAGGYEQYF
TRBJ2-1 TRBD2 NA TRBV19 TGTGCCAGTAGGGAGACGGGACTAGATCAGTTCTTC CASRETGLDQFF
TRBJ2-7 TRBD1 NA TRBV19 TGTGCCAGTAGTAGCAGACAGGGGAGCTCCTACGAGCAGTACTTC CASSSRQGSSYEQYF
TRBJ1-1 TRBD1 NA TRBV18 TGTGCCAGCTCACGGGACAGCGAAGGCGCTGAAGCTTTCTTT CASSRDSEGAEAFF
TRBJ2-6 TRBD2 few TRBV19 TGTGCCAGTACCGACGGGAGGGTCCTGACTTTC CASTDGRVLTF
TRBJ2-3 NA NA TRBV7-6 TGTGCCAGCAGCCTTTACTATAGCACAGATACGCAGTATTTT CASSLYYSTDTQYF
TRBJ1-1 NA once TRBV14 TGTGCCAGCAGCCAAGCAGGGGTTCGTTTAGCTTTCTTT CASSQAGVRLAFF
TRBJ2-7 TRBD1 once TRBV5-4 TGTGCCAGCAGCGCCTCCGGGGACAGGGCCGACGAGCAGTACTTC CASSASGDRADEQYF
TRBJ1-1 NA few TRBV9 TGTGCCAGCAGCGTAGTGCGGGGGTTCACTGAAGCTTTCTTT CASSVVRGFTEAFF
TRBJ1-1 TRBD1 NA TRBV7-9 TGTGCCAGCAGAGCTACAATAACAGGGGGGATGGGAACTGAAGCTTTCTTT CASRATITGGMGTEAFF
TRBJ2-7 TRBD1 NA TRBV5-6 TGTGCCAGCAGCTTCGAGGGGGCCCGAGACGAGGGTTACGAGCAGTACTTC CASSFEGARDEGYEQYF
TRBJ1-1 NA NA TRBV7-2 TGTGCCAGCAGCCCCCAGATCGGAGACACTGAAGCTTTCTTT CASSPQIGDTEAFF
TRBJ2-5 TRBD1 NA TRBV11-1 TGTGCCAGCAGCTTGTCGGGGACAGGAGAGACCCAGTACTTC CASSLSGTGETQYF
TRBJ2-7 NA NA TRBV6-1 TGTGCCAGCAGTTATTACTACGAGCAGTACTTC CASSYYYEQYF
TRBJ1-5 NA once TRBV7-9 TGTGCCAGCAGCTTCGGAGGGGGGGATCAGCCCCAGCATTTT CASSFGGGDQPQHF
TRBJ1-1 NA NA TRBV6-4 TGTGCCAGCAGTCCTCTCCCGGGGAGCACTGAAGCTTTCTTT CASSPLPGSTEAFF
TRBJ1-4 TRBD1 NA TRBV30 TGTGCCTGGAGTGTATGGTCGGGACAGCTGAATGAAAAACTGTTTTTT CAWSVWSGQLNEKLFF
TRBJ2-7 NA NA TRBV2 TGTGCCAGCAGTGAAAACTCAGGAGGAGTGCCCTACGAGCAGTACTTC CASSENSGGVPYEQYF
TRBJ2-7 TRBD1 NA TRBV28 TGTGCCAGCCGACAGGGTCAAGGCTTCGACTACGAGCAGTACTTC CASRQGQGFDYEQYF
TRBJ1-2 TRBD1 NA TRBV28 TGTGCCAGCAGTTTCACGGGACAGGGGGCTGGCTACACCTTC CASSFTGQGAGYTF
TRBJ1-2 TRBD1 once TRBV7-9 TGTGCCAGCAGCTATGACAGGGCGGGTGGCTACACCTTC CASSYDRAGGYTF
TRBJ2-5 TRBD1 NA TRBV10-3 TGTGCCAGCCGGCGGGACAGGGTTCTAGAGACCCAGTACTTC CASRRDRVLETQYF
TRBJ1-1 TRBD1 NA TRBV10-2 TGCGCCAGCAGTTACCTCAAAATAGACAGGGCGTACACTGAAGCTTTCTTT CASSYLKIDRAYTEAFF
TRBJ2-1 NA NA TRBV9 TGTGCCAGCAGAGCCGACAAACGGACAGCTGGCTCCTACAATGAGCAGTTCTTC CASRADKRTAGSYNEQFF
TRBJ1-2 NA NA TRBV4-3 TGCGCCAGCAGCCCCGAGGGCCAGGCATCTCGTAGGAGATACACCTTC CASSPEGQASRRRYTF
TRBJ2-3 TRBD2 NA TRBV9 TGTGCCAGCAGCGTAGGACTAGCTTTTGCCACAGATACGCAGTATTTT CASSVGLAFATDTQYF
TRBJ1-3 TRBD1 NA TRBV2 TGTGCCAGCAGTGAACCGACAGGGGCGGCTGGAAACACCATATATTTT CASSEPTGAAGNTIYF
TRBJ1-4 NA NA TRBV9 TGTGCCAGCAGCGGAGCCCCAGGTGGGGGGCTGTTTTTT CASSGAPGGGLFF
TRBJ1-2 NA NA TRBV7-2 TGTGCCAGCAGCACAGGGCGGAACTATGGCTACACCTTC CASSTGRNYGYTF